This T cell receptor (beta chain) comes out of a study of cytomegalovirus exposure and HLA in healthy donors. PCR primers comprised 60 Vbeta and 13 Jbeta primers. TCRdb's copy holds only in-frame clones and misses some; the assay was immunoSEQ multiplex PCR. The sample shows 100,000 to 150,000 clones, approximately 79% of them seen only once. This CDR3 has 13 amino acids. The junction had 2 bases not matched to a gene; V was cut back by 6 bases and J by 1 base. CDR1 and CDR2 (germline): ENHRY, SYGVKD. Source material: PBMCs. This sequence originates from a man aged 25-40 years in good health and CMV-seronegative. This chain uses TRBV10-3 with TRBJ1-1, with TRBD1 identical over 7 bases. CDR3 loop: CAIRGQQNTEAFF. The CDR3 nucleotides are TGTGCCATCAGGGGACAGCAGAACACTGAAGCTTTCTTT.